This T cell receptor beta chain came from a study of cytomegalovirus exposure and HLA in healthy donors. The overall study: Previous work identified 95 million to 140 million unique TCR beta sequences from approximately 190 million T cells.

The PCR made use of 60 Vbeta and 13 Jbeta primers. This table comes from immunoSEQ multiplex PCR, and its TCRdb copy is limited to in-frame clones, with some not included. The sample yields about 79,000 clones, approximately 74% seen once. The junction had 12 bases not matched to a gene; V was cut back by 5 bases and J by 9 bases. Germline loops: CDR1 SGHRS, CDR2 YFSETQ. The CDR3 sequence is 16 residues long. The receptor was derived from a middle-aged man in good health and CMV-seropositive. This chain connects TRBV5-1 to TRBJ2-1, with TRBD2 matching over 12 bases. Sequenced: PBMCs. As DNA, the CDR3 is TGCGCCAGCAGTCTCCTGACTAGCGGGAGTTCGGGTGAGCAGTTCTTC. Residues: CASSLLTSGSSGEQFF. Based on the CDR3 plus reference TRBV5-1 and TRBJ2-1, the full variable domain is KAGVTQTPRYLIKTRGQQVTLSCSPISGHRSVSWYQQTPGQGLQFLFEYFSETQRNKGNFPGRFSGRQFSNSRSEMNVSTLELGDSALYLCASSLLTSGSSGEQFFGPGTRLTVL.